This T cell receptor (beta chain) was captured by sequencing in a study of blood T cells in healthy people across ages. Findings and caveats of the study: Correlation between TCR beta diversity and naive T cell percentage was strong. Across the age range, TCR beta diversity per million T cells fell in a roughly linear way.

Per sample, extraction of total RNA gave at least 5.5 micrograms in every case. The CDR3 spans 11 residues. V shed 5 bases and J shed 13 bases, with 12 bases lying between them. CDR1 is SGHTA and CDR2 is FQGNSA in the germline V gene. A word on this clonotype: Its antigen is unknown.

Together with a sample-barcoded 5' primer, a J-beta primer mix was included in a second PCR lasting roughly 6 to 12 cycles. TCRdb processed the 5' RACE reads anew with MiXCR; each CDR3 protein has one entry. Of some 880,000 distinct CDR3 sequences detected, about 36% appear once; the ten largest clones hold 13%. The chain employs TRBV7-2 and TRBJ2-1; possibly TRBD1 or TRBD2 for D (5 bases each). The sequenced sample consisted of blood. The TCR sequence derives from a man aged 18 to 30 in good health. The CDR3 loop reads CASSKVGTQFF. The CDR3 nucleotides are TGTGCCAGCAGCAAAGTCGGGACCCAGTTCTTC.